This T cell receptor (beta chain) was profiled in a study of human T cells and chemical hapten exposure. Per germline, CDR1 KGHSH and CDR2 LQKENI. V was pared by 5 bases and J by 3 bases, with 5 bases of the junction left unmatched. The CDR3 extends over 15 amino acids. Time point defined: patch test 3, about 24 weeks after DPC sensitization. Treatment described: therapeutic diphenylcyclopropenone sensitization with weekly scalp DPC. This clonotype was detected a few times. TCRdb reprocessed the RACE reads via MiXCR and lists one record per CDR3 protein. The top ten clones hold about a tenth of a sample with 85,000 to 100,000 distinct CDR3 sequences, 25% to 30% of them seen once.

Sample: whole blood, taken in connection with sensitization to the hapten diphenylcyclopropenone (DPC). This clonotype originated in a man between 40 and 49 years old with alopecia areata. Some clones in this sample may be carry-over from other donors' samples. V usage is TRBV18 and J usage is TRBJ2-3; 10 bases match TRBD1. The CDR3 DNA sequence: TGTGCCAGCTCAGAGGGGGACAGGGGAACAGATACGCAGTATTTT. Translation gives CASSEGDRGTDTQYF.